Each of the 3 T cell receptor beta chains below was sequenced from the same sample in a study of T-cell memory formation after mild COVID-19. Via MiXCR, TCRdb re-called the 5' RACE reads, giving one row per CDR3 protein. This sample has hundreds of thousands of distinct CDR3 sequences; 25% to 30% occur once, and the top ten carry approximately 13%. The sequenced sample consisted of PBMCs or a T cell subset sorted from them (not recorded which). The origin of the receptors is an adult woman who had mild COVID-19 (a few samples of this study predate the infection). Cell type and time point are not known.

This clonotype was counted a few times. The chain combines TRBV20-1 with TRBJ1-1; 7 bases are shared with TRBD1. V shed 1 base and J 10 bases; nucleotides not matched to a gene: 9. Germline assignment: CDR1 DFQATT and CDR2 SNEGSKA (reference sequence). CDR3 size: 13 residues. The CDR3 reads CSARVFETGPAFF. In DNA, the CDR3 is TGCAGTGCTAGAGTCTTCGAGACAGGGCCAGCTTTCTTT.

The chain has TRBV7-3 and TRBJ1-2, with 7 bases identical to TRBD1. The V and J ends lost 5 bases and 4 bases, in that order; junction bases with no gene match: 13. Germline CDR1 SGHTA, CDR2 FQGTGA. The CDR3 covers 16 residues. The CDR3 here is CASSPEIPGTAYGYTF. The CDR3 coding sequence is TGTGCCAGCAGCCCCGAGATACCCGGGACAGCCTATGGCTACACCTTC.

V is TRBV19 and J is TRBJ2-5; 8 nucleotides align to TRBD2. CDR3 length: 15 residues. Germline V gives CDR1 LNHDA, CDR2 SQIVND (reference sequence). Trimming at V came to 3 bases and at J to 1 base, leaving 4 bases not matched to a gene. CDR3 nucleotide sequence: TGTGCCAGTAGTATGACTACTAGCGGCCAAGAGACCCAGTACTTC. It encodes CASSMTTSGQETQYF.